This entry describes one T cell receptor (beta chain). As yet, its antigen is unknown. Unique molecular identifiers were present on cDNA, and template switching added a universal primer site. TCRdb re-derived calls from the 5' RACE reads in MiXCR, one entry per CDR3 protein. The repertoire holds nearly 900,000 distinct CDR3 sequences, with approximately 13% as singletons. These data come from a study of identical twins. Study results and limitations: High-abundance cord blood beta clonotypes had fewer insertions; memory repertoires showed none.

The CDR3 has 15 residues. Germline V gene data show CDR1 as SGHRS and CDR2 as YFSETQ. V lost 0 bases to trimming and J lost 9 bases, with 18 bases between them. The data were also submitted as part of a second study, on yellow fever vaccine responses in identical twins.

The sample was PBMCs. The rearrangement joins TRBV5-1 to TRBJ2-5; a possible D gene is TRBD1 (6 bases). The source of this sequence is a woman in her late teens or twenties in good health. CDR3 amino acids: CASSLALGQGLAQYF. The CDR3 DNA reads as TGCGCCAGCAGCTTGGCGTTGGGACAAGGTTTGGCCCAGTACTTC.